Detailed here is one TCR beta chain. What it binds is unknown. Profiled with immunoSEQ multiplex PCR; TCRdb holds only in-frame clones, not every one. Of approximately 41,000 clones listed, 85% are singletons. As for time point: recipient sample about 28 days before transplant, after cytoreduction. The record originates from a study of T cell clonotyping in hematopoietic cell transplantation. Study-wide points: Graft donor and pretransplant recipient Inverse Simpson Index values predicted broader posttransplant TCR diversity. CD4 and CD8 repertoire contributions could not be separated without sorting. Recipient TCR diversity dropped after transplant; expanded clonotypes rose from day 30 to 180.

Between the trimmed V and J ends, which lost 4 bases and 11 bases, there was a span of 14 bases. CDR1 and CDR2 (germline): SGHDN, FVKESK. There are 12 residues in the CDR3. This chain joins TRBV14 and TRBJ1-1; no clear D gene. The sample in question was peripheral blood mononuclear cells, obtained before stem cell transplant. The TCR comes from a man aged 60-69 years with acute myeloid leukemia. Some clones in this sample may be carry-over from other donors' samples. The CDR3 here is CASSLSQLPAFF. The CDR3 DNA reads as TGTGCCAGCAGCCTTTCCCAGCTGCCCGCTTTCTTT.